Listed below are T cell receptor beta chains from one sample, sequenced in a study of regulatory and conventional T cells in breast cancer. TCRdb used MiXCR to reprocess the PCR reads, holding one entry per CDR3 protein. The table has roughly 10,000 distinct CDR3 sequences, about 34% seen once. Sequencing input: conventional T cells from blood. The receptors were gathered from a male donor in good health. Both conserved end residues are part of each CDR3. Clone size, where shown, is once, few, many, or a class for clones that have expanded.

abundance	v_gene	j_gene	CDR3aa
.	TRBV7-6	TRBJ1-1	CASSFEGMNTEAFF
medium-sized	TRBV11-2	TRBJ2-5	CASSLVSLQETQYF
.	TRBV6-2/TRBV6-3	TRBJ1-1	CASRRTGTLMNTEAFF
medium-sized	TRBV5-1	TRBJ2-7	CASSMRTGDEQYF
many	TRBV4-1	TRBJ1-4	CAVRGIANEKLFF
.	TRBV20-1	TRBJ2-1	CSARVRQGNNEQFF
many	TRBV2	TRBJ1-2	CASSEAPGQGGGYTF
.	TRBV7-9	TRBJ2-3	CASSSRTTRTDTQYF
.	TRBV7-6	TRBJ2-3	CASSTSPRGAADTQYF
.	TRBV6-6	TRBJ1-5	CASSSRDRGLNQPRHF
.	TRBV20-1	TRBJ2-1	CSARVSGGTYNEQLF
.	TRBV3-1	TRBJ1-1	CASSPREGGTSEAFF
.	TRBV6-2/TRBV6-3	TRBJ2-1	CAGSRGSTFYNEQFF
.	TRBV12-3/TRBV12-4	TRBJ2-1	CASRLFRTSGARPHNEQFF
medium-sized	TRBV4-1	TRBJ2-1	CASSQDRVSYNEQFF
large	TRBV20-1	TRBJ1-5	CSARLTYSNQPQHF
medium-sized	TRBV6-5	TRBJ2-7	CASSYGVPQEQYF
few	TRBV5-1	TRBJ1-1	CASSSAGGYTEAFF
.	TRBV6-1	TRBJ1-5	CASSDRNNQPQHF
.	TRBV4-1	TRBJ1-4	CASSQPDRDEEKLFF
few	TRBV7-2	TRBJ2-3	CASSLNGGGAMSGSQYF
few	TRBV20-1	TRBJ2-2	CSAPAPLAGPNSNTGELFF
few	TRBV30	TRBJ2-2	CAWSVKAKKNTGELFF
.	TRBV6-5	TRBJ2-7	CASSEMRGPYEQYF
.	TRBV6-2/TRBV6-3	TRBJ2-7	CASTLIGGASYEQYF
.	TRBV19	TRBJ2-2	CASGLAGGGGTGELFF
.	TRBV13	TRBJ1-4	CASTSSYVNEKLFF
few	TRBV12-3/TRBV12-4	TRBJ1-2	CASRPDNYGYTF
few	TRBV6-2/TRBV6-3	TRBJ2-1	CASSRTGQKYNEQFF
.	TRBV11-3	TRBJ2-3	CASKEGSKADTQYF
.	TRBV19	TRBJ1-2	CASCRDREGGHTF
.	TRBV6-6	TRBJ2-2	CASNRGTSDAGELFF
.	TRBV5-5	TRBJ1-6	CASSLAGGHDSPLHF